The clone carrying this T cell receptor beta chain was seen repeatedly, ten times or more. The data belong to a study of early T cells in non-severe SARS-CoV-2 infection. The CDR3 runs 15 residues. V was clipped by 6 bases and J by 3 bases, with 18 bases between them. CDR1 is LNHDA and CDR2 is SQIVND in the germline V gene (reference sequence). TCRdb ran MiXCR on the 5' RACE reads and lists one entry per CDR3 protein. The sample yields about 21,000 distinct CDR3 sequences, 4% seen once. The chain combines TRBV19 with TRBJ2-7; the D gene could be TRBD1 or TRBD2 (5 bases each). The sample was whole blood. The receptor's source is an adult who was a healthcare worker with PCR-confirmed SARS-CoV-2 infection or an uninfected control (not recorded which). The CDR3 sequence: CASSHHSPGLYEQYF. The CDR3 region has the DNA TGTGCCAGTAGCCACCACAGTCCGGGGCTCTACGAGCAGTACTTC.